The 30 T cell receptor beta chains given below trace back to one sample, sequenced in a study of control samples from healthy donors and cancer patients. Sequenced by immunoSEQ multiplex PCR; TCRdb stores in-frame clones only, minus some. This sample has around 30,000 clones, with 85% to 90% found just once. Source material: PBMCs. The receptors stem from a woman in her forties with lung cancer.

The rearrangement uses TRBV18 and TRBJ2-5, with D perhaps given as TRBD1 or TRBD2 (5 bases each). Germline V gives CDR1 KGHSH, CDR2 LQKENI. Trimming removed 6 bases at V and 4 bases at J, with 12 bases between. CDR3 length: 13 amino acids. The CDR3 region is CASSTRGAETQYF. CDR3 in DNA: TGTGCCAGCTCCACCCGAGGGGCAGAGACCCAGTACTTC.

The chain couples TRBV24-1 to TRBJ2-1; D ambiguous. The CDR3 loop spans 12 amino acids. Germline V gene sequence: CDR1 KGHDR, CDR2 SFDVKD. Trimming shortened V by 5 bases and J by 5 bases, and 6 bases separated the two germline ends. The CDR3 DNA reads as TGTGCCACCAGTGGGGCAAACAATGAGCAGTTCTTC. Its translation: CATSGANNEQFF.

Written as DNA, the CDR3 is TGTGCCAGTAGTTCGGACAATAGGGGAAACATTCAGTACTTC. Residues: CASSSDNRGNIQYF. The V gene is TRBV19, the J gene TRBJ2-4, with D possibly being TRBD1 (5 bases). Trimming stripped 5 bases from V and 6 bases from J, with 14 bases between. CDR1 and CDR2 from the germline V gene are LNHDA and SQIVND (reference sequence). CDR3 length equals 14 residues.

The J gene is TRBJ2-1, the V gene TRBV4-3; TRBD1 matches 7 bases. The V gene's germline CDR1 is LGHNA and CDR2 YSLEER. This CDR3 spans 16 amino acids. V shed 2 bases and J 3 bases; nucleotides not matched to a gene: 7. The CDR3 region is CASSQNPGQNYNEQFF. Written as DNA, the CDR3 is TGCGCCAGCAGCCAAAATCCGGGACAGAACTACAATGAGCAGTTCTTC.

V is TRBV7-9 and J is TRBJ2-2; TRBD2 might be the D (6 bases). Germline CDR1 and CDR2: SEHNR and FQNEAQ (reference sequence). The CDR3 runs to 14 residues. Trimming stripped 5 bases from V and 4 bases from J, with 11 bases between. DNA of the CDR3: TGTGCCAGCAGCCCTGTGGGGGGCACCGGGGAGCTGTTTTTT. Translating it yields CASSPVGGTGELFF.

The V call is TRBV12-3 or TRBV12-4, the J call TRBJ2-5; a possible D gene is TRBD2 (6 bases). The CDR3 loop spans 13 amino acids. V lost 3 bases to trimming and J lost 5 bases, with 10 bases between them. The DNA of the CDR3 is TGTGCCAGCAGTTTGTCTAGCGTGGAGACCCAGTACTTC. It yields the protein CASSLSSVETQYF.

The chain joins TRBV27 to TRBJ2-3; 9 bases are a match to TRBD1. Losses at the gene ends were 6 bases for V and 5 bases for J; bases not matched to a gene: 3. The CDR3 extends over 13 amino acids. Germline loops: CDR1 MNHEY, CDR2 SMNVEV (reference sequence). The CDR3 coding sequence is TGTGCCAGCAGGAGGACAGGGGTAGATACGCAGTATTTT. This translates into CASRRTGVDTQYF.

This rearrangement joins TRBV2 to TRBJ1-3; 12 nucleotides align to TRBD1. The V gene's germline CDR1 is SNHLY and CDR2 FYNNEI. Trimming cost V 4 bases and J 4 bases; bases outside gene matches: 2. There are 15 residues in the CDR3. The CDR3 spells CASSGDRGQGNTIYF. CDR3 DNA sequence: TGTGCCAGCAGTGGGGACAGGGGGCAAGGAAACACCATATATTTT.

The V call is TRBV13, the J call TRBJ1-2; D is unclear. Trimming took 4 bases from V and 6 from J, leaving 15 bases between them. This CDR3 is built from 14 residues. The germline V gene encodes CDR1 PRHDT and CDR2 FYEKMQ (reference sequence). CDR3 region: CASSWQQSPHGYTF. CDR3 DNA: TGTGCCAGCAGCTGGCAACAGTCACCCCATGGCTACACCTTC.

The chain has TRBV3-1 (or the pseudogene TRBV3-2) and TRBJ1-6, with TRBD1 identical over 7 bases. Trimming cost V 1 base and J 7 bases; bases outside gene matches: 4. The CDR3 is 15 amino acids. Germline CDR1 reads LGHDT; CDR2 reads YNNKEL (reference sequence). The CDR3 DNA is TGTGCCAGCAGCCAAGTCGAACAGGGGAATTCACCCCTCCACTTT. It encodes CASSQVEQGNSPLHF.

The sample holds one count of this clone. The chain combines TRBV6-6 with TRBJ1-6; D unresolved. Trimming shortened V by 6 bases and J by 6 bases, and 12 bases separated the two germline ends. Germline V gene sequence: CDR1 MNHNY, CDR2 SVGAGI (reference sequence). The CDR3 loop spans 14 amino acids. This CDR3 is CASRLLPLNSPLHF. As DNA, the CDR3 is TGTGCCAGCAGACTCTTACCTCTTAATTCACCCCTCCACTTT.

The V and J genes are TRBV29-1 and TRBJ1-1; TRBD1 might be the D (5 bases). V was trimmed by 7 bases and J by 3 bases, leaving 18 bases between them. Germline lookup yields CDR1 SQVTM and CDR2 ANQGSEA. The CDR3 covers 14 residues. CDR3 region: CSADLGGWHTEAFF. The CDR3 nucleotides are TGCAGCGCGGACCTGGGGGGGTGGCACACTGAAGCTTTCTTT.

This chain connects TRBV5-1 to TRBJ1-2; possible D gene TRBD1, 5 bases. Germline values: CDR1 SGHRS, CDR2 YFSETQ. V dropped 4 bases and J dropped 4 bases, with 8 bases sitting between them. CDR3 length: 12 residues. Here the CDR3 DNA reads TGCGCCAGCAGCGGGGGGTTCTATGGCTACACCTTC. Protein sequence: CASSGGFYGYTF.

The chain has TRBV11-3 and TRBJ2-1, with TRBD2 as a possible D gene (6 bases). The CDR3 totals 15 residues. CDR1 and CDR2 (germline): SGHNT, YENEEA. V gave up 5 bases and J gave up 0 bases, with 11 bases separating them. This CDR3 reads CASSPLGGSYNEQFF. In nucleotides, the CDR3 is TGTGCCAGCAGCCCTCTGGGGGGCTCCTACAATGAGCAGTTCTTC.

In this sample, this clone turned up a few times. The rearrangement links TRBV11-3 to TRBJ2-3; D is undetermined. The CDR3 has 14 residues. V shed 0 bases and J shed 6 bases, with 10 bases lying between them. CDR1 SGHNT and CDR2 YENEEA come from the germline V gene. DNA for the CDR3: TGTGCCAGCAGCTTAGATCTGCCGTTCGATACGCAGTATTTT. This gives the protein CASSLDLPFDTQYF.

The chain carries TRBV3-1 (or the pseudogene TRBV3-2) and TRBJ2-1, with TRBD2 matching over 11 bases. After removal of 1 base from V and 4 bases from J, the junction contained 9 bases not matched to a gene. The CDR3 is 18 residues long. Germline CDR1 LGHDT, CDR2 YNNKEL (reference sequence). CDR3 residues: CASSQGLAGRPPYNEQFF. DNA of the CDR3: TGTGCCAGCAGCCAAGGACTAGCGGGGCGGCCGCCTTACAATGAGCAGTTCTTC.

This rearrangement joins TRBV24-1 to TRBJ2-1; 7 positions match TRBD2. CDR1 and CDR2 from the germline V gene are KGHDR and SFDVKD. CDR3 length: 16 amino acids. The ends lost 3 bases at V and 0 bases at J; junction bases unmatched: 4. CDR3: CATSDSGRASYNEQFF. In DNA form, the CDR3 reads TGTGCCACCAGTGATAGTGGGAGGGCCTCCTACAATGAGCAGTTCTTC.

The chain joins TRBV10-3 to TRBJ2-3; a possible D gene is TRBD2 (5 bases). The CDR3 contains 15 residues. Germline V gene data show CDR1 as ENHRY and CDR2 as SYGVKD. Deletions cut 0 bases from V and 4 bases from J, with 11 bases between. Here the CDR3 DNA reads TGTGCCATCAGTGAGTCTGGCCGGGATTCAGATACGCAGTATTTT. Translating gives CAISESGRDSDTQYF.

The rearrangement joins TRBV4-1 to TRBJ2-1, with a tentative D call TRBD1 (7 bases). Per germline, CDR1 MGHRA and CDR2 YSYEKL. Trimming stripped 4 bases from V and 3 bases from J, with 19 bases between. This CDR3 has 17 amino acids. CDR3 coding DNA: TGCGCCAGCAGCCGGGAGGCACAGAGGGGGCTCTACAATGAGCAGTTCTTC. This encodes CASSREAQRGLYNEQFF.

CDR3 sequence: CASSAGFIYEQYF. For the CDR3, the DNA is TGTGCCAGCTCGGCAGGGTTTATCTACGAGCAGTACTTC. The chain joins TRBV27 to TRBJ2-7, with TRBD1 as a possible D gene (5 bases). V was cut by 8 bases and J by 3 bases, with 14 bases left in between. This CDR3 comprises 13 residues. CDR1 is MNHEY and CDR2 is SMNVEV in the germline V gene (reference sequence).

A few counts support this clone. Other DNA sequences in the same sample also yield this CDR3. The chain links TRBV5-6 to TRBJ1-5; D is undetermined. Germline loops: CDR1 SGHDT, CDR2 YYEEEE. CDR3 size: 15 residues. Trimming pared 0 bases from V and 0 bases from J, leaving 7 bases between. CDR3 loop: CASSLGPNSNQPQHF. The CDR3 nucleotides read TGTGCCAGCAGCTTGGGACCTAATAGCAATCAGCCCCAGCATTTT.

The chain is built from TRBV7-8 and TRBJ1-4; D possibly corresponds to TRBD1 (6 bases). V lost 4 bases to trimming and J lost 5 bases, with 17 bases between them. The germline V gene has CDR1 SGHVS and CDR2 FQNEAQ. This CDR3 spans 16 amino acids. The CDR3 loop reads CASSYGIPGENEKLFF. CDR3 DNA sequence: TGTGCCAGCAGCTACGGTATTCCAGGGGAAAATGAAAAACTGTTTTTT.

The V gene is TRBV9, the J gene TRBJ1-1; no clear D gene. CDR1 SGDLS and CDR2 YYNGEE come from the germline V gene. There are 15 residues in the CDR3. V gave up 3 bases and J gave up 3 bases, with 15 bases separating them. The CDR3 here is CASSGRSGEHTEAFF. The CDR3 DNA reads TGTGCCAGCAGCGGAAGATCCGGGGAGCACACTGAAGCTTTCTTT. The full variable domain, in which reference TRBV9 and TRBJ1-1 provide the parts outside the CDR3, is DSGVTQTPKHLITATGQRVTLRCSPRSGDLSVYWYQQSLDQGLQFLIQYYNGEERAKGNILERFSAQQFPDLHSELNLSSLELGDSALYFCASSGRSGEHTEAFFGQGTRLTVV.

This chain uses TRBV6-2 or TRBV6-3 with TRBJ1-5, with D perhaps matching TRBD1 (5 bases). This CDR3 is 16 amino acids long. Trimming removed 6 bases at V and 6 bases at J, with 21 bases between. Per the germline V gene, CDR1 is MNHEY and CDR2 is SVGEGT. Here the CDR3 reads CASSPTAEWGSQPQHF. DNA of the CDR3: TGTGCCAGCAGCCCTACGGCAGAATGGGGGTCTCAGCCCCAGCATTTT.

DNA for the CDR3: TGTGCCAGCAGTCCTGCTGGTTTAGTCGAAGCTTTCTTT. Translating it yields CASSPAGLVEAFF. The V and J genes are TRBV12-3 or TRBV12-4 and TRBJ1-1; D ambiguous. The CDR3 covers 13 residues. V lost 5 bases and J 8 bases, leaving 15 bases between the germline ends.

V and J are TRBV28 and TRBJ1-6; 7 positions match TRBD1. With V trimmed by 5 bases and J by 9 bases, 13 bases remained unmatched. The CDR3 has 16 amino acids. CDR1 is MDHEN and CDR2 is SYDVKM in the germline V gene. CDR3 protein: CASSPSGGSRGSPLHF. In nucleotides, the CDR3 is TGTGCCAGCAGTCCATCAGGGGGGTCCCGGGGTTCACCCCTCCACTTT. Based on the CDR3 plus reference TRBV28 and TRBJ1-6, the full variable domain is DVKVTQSSRYLVKRTGEKVFLECVQDMDHENMFWYRQDPGLGLRLIYFSYDVKMKEKGDIPEGYSVSREKKERFSLILESASTNQTSMYLCASSPSGGSRGSPLHFGNGTRLTVT.

This chain joins TRBV3-1 (or the pseudogene TRBV3-2) and TRBJ1-1; D unclear. This CDR3 is built from 16 residues. CDR1 and CDR2 (germline): LGHDT, YNNKEL (reference sequence). V was trimmed by 0 bases and J by 0 bases, leaving 11 bases between them. The CDR3 loop is CASSQEPRRMNTEAFF. In DNA form, the CDR3 reads TGTGCCAGCAGCCAAGAGCCCCGGCGGATGAACACTGAAGCTTTCTTT.

V gene TRBV28 combines with J gene TRBJ2-1; TRBD2 matches at 7 bases. Trimming took 7 bases from V and 8 from J; bases not matched to a gene: 11. The CDR3 runs 14 residues. Germline loops: CDR1 MDHEN, CDR2 SYDVKM. Here the CDR3 DNA reads TGTGCCAGCACTAATGGTGGGGGGGTCCATGAGCAGTTCTTC. It translates to CASTNGGGVHEQFF. The whole variable domain, filled in from reference TRBV28 and TRBJ2-1, reads DVKVTQSSRYLVKRTGEKVFLECVQDMDHENMFWYRQDPGLGLRLIYFSYDVKMKEKGDIPEGYSVSREKKERFSLILESASTNQTSMYLCASTNGGGVHEQFFGPGTRLTVL.

The chain combines TRBV7-3 with TRBJ2-5; D is unresolved. Germline V gene sequence: CDR1 SGHTA, CDR2 FQGTGA. Trimming removed 5 bases from V and 2 bases from J, with 12 bases in between. The CDR3 runs to 14 residues. The CDR3 loop reads CASSPSGIQETQYF. CDR3 DNA sequence: TGTGCCAGCAGCCCTTCCGGAATACAAGAGACCCAGTACTTC.

The chain uses TRBV4-2 and TRBJ2-1; a weak D match, TRBD2 (6 bases). V was cut by 0 bases and J by 4 bases, with 10 bases left in between. Germline assignment: CDR1 LGHNA and CDR2 YNFKEQ. The CDR3 has 15 residues. CDR3 DNA: TGTGCCAGCAGCCAAGATCCCGGGACTTACAATGAGCAGTTCTTC. This sequence encodes CASSQDPGTYNEQFF.